The 14 T cell receptor beta chains in this list originate from one sample, sequenced in a study of molecular identifiers for immune sequencing clone quantification. TCRdb ran MiXCR on the PCR reads and lists one entry per CDR3 protein. The repertoire consists of some 97,000 distinct CDR3 sequences, with around a third occurring once and the leading ten covering around 3.8%. Source material: naive CD8+ T cells from blood, with Jurkat cell RNA spiked in. Subset of the sample: FACS-sorted CD8+CD4-CCR7+CD45RA+ naive T cells. These receptors came from a human donor in good health. Some libraries in this study had Jurkat cell RNA spiked in.

This clonotype was observed at least ten times. CDR3 in DNA: TGTGCCAGTAGAGGGGGGCACGAGCAGTACTTC. Translated, it gives CASRGGHEQYF. This rearrangement joins TRBV19 to TRBJ2-7; D may be TRBD1 or TRBD2 (6 bases each). Germline loops: CDR1 LNHDA, CDR2 SQIVND (reference sequence). V lost 6 bases and J 5 bases, leaving 8 bases between the germline ends. This CDR3 is built from 11 residues. Full variable domain (remainder filled in from reference TRBV19 and TRBJ2-7): DGGITQSPKYLFRKEGQNVTLSCEQNLNHDAMYWYRQDPGQGLRLIYYSQIVNDFQKGDIAEGYSVSREKKESFPLTVTSAQKNPTAFYLCASRGGHEQYFGPGTRLTVT.

This clonotype showed up just a few times. J is TRBJ2-7 and V is TRBV3-1; maybe TRBD1 (5 bases). CDR3 size: 15 residues. Germline CDR1 and CDR2: LGHDT and YNNKEL (reference sequence). V was trimmed by 0 bases and J by 3 bases, leaving 12 bases between them. CDR3 residues: CASSQENNRYYEQYF. CDR3 sequence (DNA): TGTGCCAGCAGCCAAGAAAACAACAGGTACTACGAGCAGTACTTC.

CDR3 protein: CASSIQGRMDSQYF. CDR3 sequence (DNA): TGTGCCAGCAGTATACAGGGGCGTATGGACAGTCAGTACTTC. The chain is built from TRBV28 and TRBJ2-4, with 7 bases lining up with TRBD1. Germline CDR1 reads MDHEN; CDR2 reads SYDVKM. This CDR3 contains 14 residues. After removal of 5 bases from V and 12 bases from J, the junction contained 13 bases not matched to a gene. Full variable domain (remainder filled in from reference TRBV28 and TRBJ2-4): DVKVTQSSRYLVKRTGEKVFLECVQDMDHENMFWYRQDPGLGLRLIYFSYDVKMKEKGDIPEGYSVSREKKERFSLILESASTNQTSMYLCASSIQGRMDSQYFGAGTRLSVL.

In this sample, this clonotype turned up many times. V usage is TRBV28 and J usage is TRBJ2-4; 8 nucleotides line up with TRBD1. The germline V gene has CDR1 MDHEN and CDR2 SYDVKM. The CDR3 length is 16 residues. Trimming removed 2 bases from V and 0 bases from J; junction bases left unmatched: 3. The CDR3 DNA follows: TGTGCCAGCAGTTTACAGGGGGCACTAGCCAAAAACATTCAGTACTTC. This gives the protein CASSLQGALAKNIQYF.

The chain combines TRBV12-3 or TRBV12-4 with TRBJ2-7; 9 nucleotides line up with TRBD2. The J segment lost 5 bases and the V segment lost 1 base, leaving 3 bases of the junction unmatched. The CDR3 runs to 14 residues. The CDR3 region is CASSLGTSEHEQYF. The DNA of the CDR3 is TGTGCCAGCAGTTTAGGGACTAGCGAGCACGAGCAGTACTTC.

The table lists this clonotype with a few counts. The CDR3 here is CAIRGPGYEQYF. The CDR3 DNA follows: TGTGCCATCAGAGGGCCTGGATACGAGCAGTACTTC. The chain couples TRBV6-1 to TRBJ2-7; D may be TRBD2 (5 bases). The CDR3 loop spans 12 amino acids. V was pared by 10 bases and J by 4 bases, with 14 bases between. Germline-derived CDR1 and CDR2 are MNHNS and SASEGT.

This clonotype appeared a few times. V gene TRBV5-5 combines with J gene TRBJ2-7, with D unclear. Germline V gene lookup returns CDR1 SGHKS and CDR2 YYEKEE (reference sequence). This CDR3 contains 12 residues. The V end was cut by 3 bases, the J end by 5 bases, with 9 bases between. CDR3 in DNA: TGTGCCAGCAGCTCTCGTCGCAACGAGCAGTACTTC. This translates into CASSSRRNEQYF.

This chain connects TRBV7-9 to TRBJ1-2; perhaps TRBD1 as D (6 bases). Trimming stripped 4 bases from V and 2 bases from J, with 17 bases between. From germline, CDR1 is SEHNR and CDR2 FQNEAQ (reference sequence). The CDR3 has 16 residues. CDR3 sequence reads: CASSSNLRQENYGYTF. The CDR3 DNA is TGTGCCAGCAGCTCGAACCTAAGACAGGAAAACTATGGCTACACCTTC.

The CDR3 loop is CASSRIFQETQYF. Here the CDR3 DNA reads TGTGCCAGCAGTCGGATTTTCCAAGAGACCCAGTACTTC. The J gene is TRBJ2-5, the V gene TRBV5-6; D gene uncertain. Trimming pared 5 bases from V and 1 base from J, leaving 9 bases between. The CDR3 runs to 13 residues. Germline CDR1 and CDR2: SGHDT and YYEEEE.

There are many counts of this clonotype. V is TRBV5-6 and J is TRBJ2-1; D not resolved. The V end was cut by 5 bases, the J end by 9 bases, with 12 bases between. Germline CDR1 reads SGHDT; CDR2 reads YYEEEE. The CDR3 length is 12 residues. CDR3 nucleotide sequence: TGTGCCAGCAGATCCGTGTCCGCTGAGCAGTTCTTC. Encoded protein: CASRSVSAEQFF.

The J gene is TRBJ2-7, the V gene TRBV7-8, with 10 bases lining up with TRBD2. The CDR3 consists of 15 residues. The germline CDR1 and CDR2 sequences are SGHVS and FQNEAQ. V shed 5 bases and J 4 bases; nucleotides not matched to a gene: 8. The chain's CDR3 is CASSVTGTSDYEQYF. CDR3 DNA: TGTGCCAGCAGCGTAACCGGGACTAGCGATTACGAGCAGTACTTC. Together with reference TRBV7-8 and TRBJ2-7, the CDR3 gives the full variable domain: GAGVSQSPRYKVAKRGQDVALRCDPISGHVSLFWYQQALGQGPEFLTYFQNEAQLDKSGLPSDRFFAERPEGSVSTLKIQRTQQEDSAVYLCASSVTGTSDYEQYFGPGTRLTVT.

This clonotype has only a few counts. A junction end diverges from the germline sequence, so it may reflect a read error. The rearrangement uses TRBV20-1 and TRBJ2-3; D possibly uses TRBD1 or TRBD2 (5 bases each). Germline V lookup: CDR1 DFQATT, CDR2 SNEGSKA (reference sequence). CDR3 size: 13 residues. The CDR3 here is CGAPWTEGDTQYF. Written as DNA, the CDR3 is TGCGGTGCTCCCTGGACCGAGGGGGATACGCAGTATTTT.

Worth noting for this clonotype: This sequence may be a read error, since a much larger clone differs from it by one base. The chain joins TRBV6-2 or TRBV6-3 to TRBJ2-5, with unresolved D. Deletions cut 2 bases from V and 0 bases from J, with 10 bases between. This CDR3 comprises 15 residues. CDR1 and CDR2 from the germline V gene are MNHEY and SVGEGT. CDR3 residues: CASSYGISHQETQYF. CDR3 DNA sequence: TGTGCCAGCAGTTACGGGATAAGCCACCAAGAGACCCAGTACTTC.

This clonotype was recorded a few times. The chain carries TRBV29-1 and TRBJ2-3; 8 bases are shared with TRBD1. After removal of 5 bases from V and 2 bases from J, the junction contained 6 bases not matched to a gene. The CDR3 is 14 amino acids. Germline V lookup: CDR1 SQVTM, CDR2 ANQGSEA. The CDR3 sequence is CSVNRGMATDTQYF. CDR3 sequence (DNA): TGCAGCGTTAACAGGGGGATGGCCACAGATACGCAGTATTTT.